Sequencing of this T cell receptor (beta chain) was carried out in a study of CD4+ T cells in melanoma (dated by TCRdb to 2021 to 2024). About the full investigation: The study investigated neoantigen-specific CD4+ T cells in human melanoma. Points the paper makes about the study in general: Neoantigen-specific CD4+ T cells were reported to be correlated with the function of CD8+ T cells, macrophages and B cells. Neoantigen-specific CD4+ T cells in melanoma were reported to have a range of differentiation states.

Library method: the immunoSEQ multiplex PCR assay. This immuneACCESS table, as held by TCRdb, lists in-frame sequences with V and J called but not all clones. Of the missing ones, under half trace to an unresolved V gene in checked studies; the others have no known cause. The sample table records about 16,000 clones; approximately 79% of these occur just once. Together, the top ten hold 9.5% to 15% of the sample. As for this clone: The target of this receptor is not known. Per-base qualities were not stored, and no clone one base away is much larger.

The germline V gene gives CDR1 as SGHVS and CDR2 as FQNEAQ. The CDR3 runs 16 residues from the cysteine to the phenylalanine. Only CDR3 DNA is held: 48 bases, read in frame from base 1. Between the V and J ends, shortened by 5 bases and 1 base respectively, the junction contains 16 bases. Patients with melanoma were used as donors. The sequence is built from TRBV7-8 and TRBJ2-3; the D gene assignment is ambiguous. Sequencing was done on a sample of cells from a culture (not recorded whether cultured in vitro). This TCR was recovered from a human donor with melanoma. CDR3 loop: CASSRAAWVRTDTQYF. At the DNA level, the sequence is TGTGCCAGCAGCCGCGCAGCATGGGTCCGCACAGATACGCAGTATTTT.